Listed below are T cell receptor beta chains from one sample, sequenced in a study of technical replicates of blood from a few donors. Here immunoSEQ multiplex PCR was the method, and the copy in TCRdb shows in-frame clones only, minus some. The top ten hold roughly 3.7% of the sample, which has tens of thousands of clones, roughly four fifths seen once. The source material was PBMCs. Every receptor here comes from a human donor in good health. Some clones in this sample may be carry-over from other donors' samples. The CDR3 runs from the conserved cysteine through the conserved F or W.

TRBV29-1	TRBJ2-5	CSVGPVAETQYF
TRBV7-8	TRBJ2-3	CASSLGLAGVGTQYF
TRBV18	TRBJ1-2	CASSPLLDREVGGYTF
TRBV5-1	TRBJ1-5	CASSLAGAGNQPQHF
TRBV30	TRBJ2-1	CARKRRGFNEQFF
TRBV6-5	TRBJ1-2	CATGERYYGYTF
TRBV6-5	TRBJ2-7	CASSRDSPYEQYF
TRBV30	TRBJ1-1	CAWSVRVSNTEAFF
TRBV7-6	TRBJ2-5	CASSRTSRETQYF
TRBV5-1	TRBJ2-3	CASSAGTSDTQYF
TRBV29-1	TRBJ2-7	CSVQSGGLYEQYF
TRBV6-6	TRBJ1-6	CASSSGQGVSPLHF
TRBV19	TRBJ1-1	CASSIGRGNTEAFF
TRBV6-6	TRBJ1-4	CASSGQNEKLFF
TRBV5-1	TRBJ2-7	CASSLDIRGGHYEQYF
TRBV5-6	TRBJ2-3	CASSFSLAGGPTDTQYF
TRBV15	TRBJ2-1	CATSNDRVFVREQFF
TRBV18	TRBJ2-3	CASSSLAASTDTQYF
TRBV11-1	TRBJ2-2	CASSLARSAGLFF
TRBV7-9	TRBJ2-1	CASSQTSGEQFF
TRBV11-2	TRBJ2-7	CASSRDRSSYEQYF
TRBV10-2	TRBJ2-7	CASSRDRGSYEQYF
TRBV20-1	TRBJ2-1	CSALLANEQFF
TRBV6-5	TRBJ2-5	CASSLKADPYQETQYF
TRBV2	TRBJ1-5	CASSRNGQLNQPQHF
TRBV6-5	TRBJ2-1	CASNGLAGHNEQFF
TRBV5-8	TRBJ2-6	CASSKGQVSGANVLTF
TRBV11-2	TRBJ2-1	CASSLDGTSGGTSFF
TRBV7-3	TRBJ2-1	CASSLGGLGEQFF
TRBV30	TRBJ1-6	CAWSVRGYNSPLHF
TRBV10-3	TRBJ2-2	CAIRAGGLRPGELFF
TRBV2	TRBJ2-4	CASKDQGNIQYF
TRBV13	TRBJ1-2	CASGRGGQTDGYTF
TRBV4-1	TRBJ2-1	CASSLGQGAWGGPYNEQFF
TRBV29-1	TRBJ2-7	CSAGTGLFSYEQYF
TRBV19	TRBJ1-2	CASTEKDSHGYTF
TRBV14	TRBJ2-3	CASSKRTSGRQGTDTQYF
TRBV7-9	TRBJ2-4	CASSLDQGADIQYF
TRBV7-2	TRBJ1-2	CASSLEGQGASGYTF
TRBV29-1	TRBJ1-2	CSVEGQSYGYTF
TRBV6-5	TRBJ1-3	CASSLGRTAGNTIYF
TRBV23-1	TRBJ2-1	CASSHPGTSVVNEQFF
TRBV18	TRBJ1-4	CASSPSTGANEKLFF
TRBV5-1	TRBJ2-1	CASSGQGLFNNEQFF
TRBV10-3	TRBJ2-1	CAITTARNNEQFF
TRBV10-3	TRBJ2-7	CAISENPGQGFYEQYF
TRBV13	TRBJ2-3	CASSLGGAAADTQYF
TRBV7-2	TRBJ2-7	CASSFYGSAYEQYF
TRBV19	TRBJ1-2	CASSKEELSNYGYTF
TRBV4-3	TRBJ2-7	CASSQDYSSSYEQYF